This T cell receptor (beta chain) was profiled in a study of read filtering for tumor transcriptome and immune sequencing. Study-wide results and limits: Sorted CD138-negative bone marrow cells were not purified T cells.

After removal of 1 base from V and 6 bases from J, the junction contained 17 bases not matched to a gene. Germline V gene data show CDR1 as MDHEN and CDR2 as SYDVKM. The CDR3 is made up of 18 amino acids. Every patient had bone marrow sampled while the disease was active. Molecular barcoded adaptors covering alpha/delta and beta/gamma chains were used on approximately 400 ng RNA. TCRdb redid the calling of the reads with MiXCR, one entry per CDR3 protein. The sample lists 57,000 or so distinct CDR3 sequences; around 21% were seen once. This clonotype came up many times. The antigen is not known. The clonotype comes from a donor over 35 with multiple myeloma. The J gene is TRBJ2-7, the V gene TRBV28; 8 bases agree with TRBD2. Sequences were obtained from a population of CD138-negative cells sorted from bone marrow. The CDR3 coding sequence is TGTGCCAGCAGTTTATTCGGTGTCCGCGTTCTAGCGGGTTCCGAGCAGTACTTC. Its protein is CASSLFGVRVLAGSEQYF.